What follows is one T cell receptor beta chain and its context. What it binds is not known. These data are taken from a study of T cell repertoires in cytomegalovirus infection. At the level of the study: Both a matching HLA type and CMV infection were indicated by public TCR beta signatures.

Findings and limits, study-wide: Dominating the ex vivo response were HLA-C-restricted CMV-specific TCR beta clonotypes.

In TCRdb, the reads were re-called with MiXCR into one record per CDR3 protein. The table has about 400,000 distinct CDR3 sequences, approximately 35% seen once. With 0 bases removed from V and 6 bases from J, the gap between germline ends came to 10 bases. Germline CDR1 and CDR2: SGHDT and YYEEEE. The CDR3 runs 13 residues. This TCR was sampled from a human donor in good health (CMV status not recorded). Some clones in this sample may be carry-over from other donors' samples. This specimen was cultured PBMCs, taken from culture after CMV antigen stimulation. V is TRBV5-6 and J is TRBJ2-7; the D is unclear. The CDR3 here is CASSLVYGREQYV. Here the CDR3 DNA reads TGTGCCAGCAGCTTGGTCTACGGGCGCGAGCAGTACGTC.